This TCR beta chain was recovered during a study of metastatic and nonmetastatic thyroid tumors. As for the study in general: The comparison covered peripheral blood and tumor or nodule tissue in malignant and benign thyroid patients.

Ahead of thyroid surgery, no patient had received treatment of any kind. Per the original data handling: Researchers built a distant-metastasis classifier for papillary thyroid cancer that drew on CDR3 differences across clinicopathological groups. TCRdb re-called the PCR reads with MiXCR. The V and J calls were not made by the authors but by TCRdb's processing. The table includes fewer than 40,000 clones, roughly 15% detected once. This clone has a count of ten or more. V was clipped by 3 bases and J by 2 bases; unmatched bases: 4. The germline gives CDR1 LNHDA, CDR2 SQIVND (reference sequence). This CDR3 comprises 15 residues.

The specimen sequenced was blood. The TCR sequence derives from a female donor with papillary thyroid cancer or a benign thyroid nodule (not recorded which). Some clones in this sample may be carry-over from other donors' samples. The chain has TRBV19 and TRBJ2-7; 10 bases line up with TRBD1. The CDR3 region is CASSIRQGAPYEQYF. The CDR3 DNA follows: TGTGCCAGTAGTATTAGACAGGGGGCCCCCTACGAGCAGTACTTC. The full variable domain, rest sourced from reference TRBV19 and TRBJ2-7, is DGGITQSPKYLFRKEGQNVTLSCEQNLNHDAMYWYRQDPGQGLRLIYYSQIVNDFQKGDIAEGYSVSREKKESFPLTVTSAQKNPTAFYLCASSIRQGAPYEQYFGPGTRLTVT.